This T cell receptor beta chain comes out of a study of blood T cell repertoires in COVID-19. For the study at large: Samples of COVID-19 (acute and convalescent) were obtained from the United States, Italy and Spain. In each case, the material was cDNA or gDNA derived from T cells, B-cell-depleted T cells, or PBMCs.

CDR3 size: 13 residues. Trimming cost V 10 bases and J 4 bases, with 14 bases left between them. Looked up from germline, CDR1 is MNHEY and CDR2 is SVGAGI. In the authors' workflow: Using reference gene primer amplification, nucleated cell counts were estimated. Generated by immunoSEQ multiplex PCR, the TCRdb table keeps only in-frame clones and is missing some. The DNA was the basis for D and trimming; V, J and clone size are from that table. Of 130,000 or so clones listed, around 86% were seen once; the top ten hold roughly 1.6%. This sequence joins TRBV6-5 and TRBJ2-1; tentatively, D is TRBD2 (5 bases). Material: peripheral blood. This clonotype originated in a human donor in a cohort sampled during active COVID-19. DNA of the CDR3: TGTGCCACCTTACCGAGGGATTACAATGAGCAGTTCTTC. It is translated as CATLPRDYNEQFF.